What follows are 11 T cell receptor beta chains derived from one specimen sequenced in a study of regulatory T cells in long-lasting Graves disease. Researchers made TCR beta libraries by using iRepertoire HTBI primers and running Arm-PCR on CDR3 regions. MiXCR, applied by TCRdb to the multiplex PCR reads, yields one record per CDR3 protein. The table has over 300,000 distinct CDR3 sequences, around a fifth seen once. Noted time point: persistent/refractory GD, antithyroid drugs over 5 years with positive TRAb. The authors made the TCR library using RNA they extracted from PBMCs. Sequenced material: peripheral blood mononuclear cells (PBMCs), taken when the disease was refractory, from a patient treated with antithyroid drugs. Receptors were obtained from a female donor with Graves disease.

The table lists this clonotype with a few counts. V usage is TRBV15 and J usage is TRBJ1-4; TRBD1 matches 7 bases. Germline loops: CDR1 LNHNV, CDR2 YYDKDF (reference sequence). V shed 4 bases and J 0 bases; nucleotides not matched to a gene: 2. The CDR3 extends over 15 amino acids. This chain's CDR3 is CATSIDRATNEKLFF. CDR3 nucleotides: TGTGCCACCAGCATCGACAGGGCAACTAATGAAAAACTGTTTTTT.

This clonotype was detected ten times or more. The CDR3: CASSSTRTGELFF. In DNA form, the CDR3 reads TGTGCCAGCAGTTCGACAAGAACCGGGGAGCTGTTTTTT. The chain carries TRBV12-3 or TRBV12-4 and TRBJ2-2; no firm D call. Trimming shortened V by 4 bases and J by 5 bases, and 8 bases separated the two germline ends. CDR3 length equals 13 residues.

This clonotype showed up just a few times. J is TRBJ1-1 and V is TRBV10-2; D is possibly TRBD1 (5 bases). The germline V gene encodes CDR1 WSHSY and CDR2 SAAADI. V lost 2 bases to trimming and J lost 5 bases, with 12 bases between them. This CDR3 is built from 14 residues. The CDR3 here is CASSEQGGKTEAFF. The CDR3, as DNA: TGCGCCAGCAGTGAGCAGGGAGGGAAAACTGAAGCTTTCTTT.

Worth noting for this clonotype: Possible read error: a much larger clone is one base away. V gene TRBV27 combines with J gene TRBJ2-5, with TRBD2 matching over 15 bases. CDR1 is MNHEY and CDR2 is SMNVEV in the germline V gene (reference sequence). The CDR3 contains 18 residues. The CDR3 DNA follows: TGTGCCAGCAAGCCCCGGACTAGCGGGAGGGTGTACCATGAGACCCAGTACTTC. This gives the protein CASKPRTSGRVYHETQYF.

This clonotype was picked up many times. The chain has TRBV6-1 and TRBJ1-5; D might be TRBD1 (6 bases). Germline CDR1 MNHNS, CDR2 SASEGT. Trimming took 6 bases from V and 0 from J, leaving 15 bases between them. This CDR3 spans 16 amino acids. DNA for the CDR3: TGTGCCAGCAGGTTCTCAGGGGCCCCTAGCAATCAGCCCCAGCATTTT. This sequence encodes CASRFSGAPSNQPQHF.

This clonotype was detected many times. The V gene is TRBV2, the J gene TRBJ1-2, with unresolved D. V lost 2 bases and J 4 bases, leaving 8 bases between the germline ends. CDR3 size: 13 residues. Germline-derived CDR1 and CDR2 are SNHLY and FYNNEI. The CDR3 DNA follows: TGTGCCAGCAGTGAAAAGGGAGGCTATGGCTACACCTTC. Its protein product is CASSEKGGYGYTF.

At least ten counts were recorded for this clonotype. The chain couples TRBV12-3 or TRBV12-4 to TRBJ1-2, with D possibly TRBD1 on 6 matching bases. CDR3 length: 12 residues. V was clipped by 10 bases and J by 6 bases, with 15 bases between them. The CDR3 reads CAIPLGAHGYTF. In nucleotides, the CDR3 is TGTGCCATCCCACTGGGGGCACATGGCTACACCTTC.

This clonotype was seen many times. CDR3 amino acids: CASSVGVGNYEQYF. CDR3 in DNA: TGTGCCAGCAGCGTAGGAGTAGGGAACTACGAGCAGTACTTC. V is TRBV9 and J is TRBJ2-7, with D hard to call. The germline V and J ends were trimmed by 0 bases and 3 bases, with 10 bases remaining between them. This CDR3 spans 14 amino acids. The germline gives CDR1 SGDLS, CDR2 YYNGEE.

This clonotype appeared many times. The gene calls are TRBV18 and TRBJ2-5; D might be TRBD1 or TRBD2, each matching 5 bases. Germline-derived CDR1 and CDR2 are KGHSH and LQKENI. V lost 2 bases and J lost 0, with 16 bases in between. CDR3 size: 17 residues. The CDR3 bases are TGTGCCAGCTCACCAGCATGGACGGGACCGCACCAAGAGACCCAGTACTTC. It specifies CASSPAWTGPHQETQYF. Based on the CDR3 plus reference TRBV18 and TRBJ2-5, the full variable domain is NAGVMQNPRHLVRRRGQEARLRCSPMKGHSHVYWYRQLPEEGLKFMVYLQKENIIDESGMPKERFSAEFPKEGPSILRIQQVVRGDSAAYFCASSPAWTGPHQETQYFGPGTRLLVL.

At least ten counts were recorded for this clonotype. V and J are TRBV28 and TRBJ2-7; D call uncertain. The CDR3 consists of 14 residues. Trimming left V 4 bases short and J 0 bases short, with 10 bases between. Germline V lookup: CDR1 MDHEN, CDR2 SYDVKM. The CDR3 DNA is TGTGCCAGCAGTTCTCCACACCTCTCCTACGAGCAGTACTTC. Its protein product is CASSSPHLSYEQYF.

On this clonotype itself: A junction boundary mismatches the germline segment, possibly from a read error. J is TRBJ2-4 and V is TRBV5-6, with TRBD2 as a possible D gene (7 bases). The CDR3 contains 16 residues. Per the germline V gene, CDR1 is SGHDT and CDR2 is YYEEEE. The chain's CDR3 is CASGLRGGVAKNIQYF. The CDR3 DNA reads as TGTGCCAGCGGCTTGAGGGGGGGGGTGGCCAAAAACATTCAGTACTTC.